This entry describes one TCR beta chain. Study processing details: How many nucleated cells were present was estimated from reference gene primer amplification. Some clones are missing from TCRdb's copy, which holds only in-frame ones; the method was immunoSEQ multiplex PCR. The V and J calls and clone size come from that table; D and trimming were worked out from the DNA. The table has approximately 60,000 clones, around 79% seen once. The germline gives CDR1 SGHRS, CDR2 YFSETQ. V lost 1 base, J lost 2 bases, and 5 bases stayed unmatched. The CDR3 totals 15 residues. The entry originates in a study of blood T cell repertoires in COVID-19. Study-level information: Sources were T cells, B-cell-depleted T cells, or PBMCs; the material itself was cDNA or gDNA.

V usage is TRBV5-1 and J usage is TRBJ2-5, with 7 bases lining up with TRBD1. The receptor was derived from a man in his fifties or sixties with acute or convalescent COVID-19. The sequencing input was peripheral blood. CDR3 sequence reads: CASSLPLGQQETQYF. CDR3 sequence (DNA): TGCGCCAGCAGCTTGCCTTTGGGACAGCAAGAGACCCAGTACTTC.